These 8 T cell receptor beta chains were sequenced from one sample in a study of blood T cell repertoires in COVID-19 (dated by TCRdb to 2018 to 2021). The library relied on the immunoSEQ multiplex PCR assay. TCRdb carries this immuneACCESS record with in-frame sequences only. Its versions omit some clonotypes, under half of them owing to an unresolved V gene in the studies checked, with the rest unexplained. The sample records almost 250,000 clones, approximately 90% of which are singletons. In total, the top ten clones hold under 5% of the sample. The sample taken for sequencing was PBMCs or T cells enriched from blood (not recorded which). These receptor sequences come from a woman aged 25-40 years who had recovered from COVID-19.

V is TRBV11-3 and J is TRBJ1-1; unclear D gene. Looked up from germline, CDR1 is SGHNT and CDR2 is YENEEA. The CDR3 contains 15 residues. The V gene lost 2 bases and the J gene lost 1 base, with 11 bases spanning the gap. CDR3 bases: TGTGCCAGCAGCTTACAATCCGGGGAGAACACTGAAGCTTTCTTT. Protein product: CASSLQSGENTEAFF. The full variable domain, in which reference TRBV11-3 and TRBJ1-1 provide the parts outside the CDR3, is EAGVVQSPRYKIIEKKQPVAFWCNPISGHNTLYWYLQNLGQGPELLIRYENEEAVDDSQLPKDRFSAERLKGVDSTLKIQPAELGDSAVYLCASSLQSGENTEAFFGQGTRLTVV.

CDR3 amino acids: CASSPKGQAYNEQFF. The DNA of the CDR3 is TGTGCCAGCAGCCCGAAGGGACAGGCCTACAATGAGCAGTTCTTC. The chain is built from TRBV5-4 and TRBJ2-1; TRBD1 matches at 8 bases. The length of the CDR3 is 15 residues. Germline lookup yields CDR1 SGHNT and CDR2 YYREEE (reference sequence). Trimming took 4 bases from V and 2 from J; bases not matched to a gene: 5.

This clone was detected only once. The gene calls are TRBV5-6 and TRBJ2-7; 10 nucleotides match TRBD2. Germline V gene lookup returns CDR1 SGHDT and CDR2 YYEEEE. V lost 2 bases and J lost 0; bases outside the gene matches: 5. This CDR3 region has 16 residues. The CDR3 nucleotides read TGTGCCAGCAGCTTACTAGCGGGGACCGACTCCTACGAGCAGTACTTC. It codes for CASSLLAGTDSYEQYF.

The rearrangement links TRBV24-1 to TRBJ2-6, with a weak D call TRBD1 (6 bases). The ends were cut back, 4 bases at V and 2 bases at J, with 11 bases in the middle. This CDR3 spans 16 amino acids. The germline gives CDR1 KGHDR, CDR2 SFDVKD. The CDR3 DNA sequence: TGTGCCACCAGTGACCCAGGGGTGGCTGGGGCCAACGTCCTGACTTTC. Protein: CATSDPGVAGANVLTF.

J is TRBJ2-1 and V is TRBV30; 10 bases align to TRBD2. V shed 1 base, J shed 10 bases, and the junction held 13 bases outside the gene matches. The germline gives CDR1 GTSNPN, CDR2 SVGIG (reference sequence). The CDR3 is made up of 16 amino acids. CDR3 protein: CAWSGASGRARWEQFF. The CDR3 DNA sequence: TGTGCCTGGAGTGGAGCAAGCGGGAGGGCCCGTTGGGAGCAGTTCTTC.

The V and J genes are TRBV4-3 and TRBJ2-7; 8 positions agree with TRBD2. This CDR3 contains 16 residues. Trimming removed 3 bases from V and 3 bases from J; junction bases left unmatched: 10. From germline, CDR1 is LGHNA and CDR2 YSLEER. The CDR3 coding sequence is TGCGCCAGCAGCCAGTGGTACGGGAGGGCCCTCTACGAGCAGTACTTC. Amino acid sequence: CASSQWYGRALYEQYF.

About this clone: An end of the junction differs from the germline gene, which may be a read error. The rearrangement joins TRBV19 to TRBJ2-5, with TRBD2 matching over 8 bases. CDR3 length equals 12 residues. Looked up from germline, CDR1 is LNHDA and CDR2 is SQIVND (reference sequence). CDR3 amino acids: CGEGRGVETQYF. DNA of the CDR3: TGCGGGGAGGGGCGGGGGGTAGAGACCCAGTACTTC. The variable domain in full, with the rest retrieved from reference TRBV19 and TRBJ2-5, is DGGITQSPKYLFRKEGQNVTLSCEQNLNHDAMYWYRQDPGQGLRLIYYSQIVNDFQKGDIAEGYSVSREKKESFPLTVTSAQKNPTAFYLCGEGRGVETQYFGPGTRLLVL.

The V call is TRBV27, the J call TRBJ2-7, with D unclear. The CDR3 has 13 residues. V lost 0 bases to trimming and J lost 4 bases, with 7 bases between them. Germline CDR1 reads MNHEY; CDR2 reads SMNVEV (reference sequence). The DNA of the CDR3 is TGTGCCAGCAGTTTATCGCCGGTTTACGAGCAGTACTTC. This codes for CASSLSPVYEQYF.